This TCR beta chain was profiled in a study of low-dose radiotherapy and immunotherapy resistance in tumors. This sample's time point: after trial treatment. Treatment reported: LDRT plus nivolumab, ipilimumab, low-dose cyclophosphamide and aspirin (RACIN trial). CDR3 length: 14 residues. The V end was cut by 4 bases, the J end by 2 bases, with 11 bases between. Germline V gene sequence: CDR1 LGHDT, CDR2 YNNKEL (reference sequence). TRAV- and TRBV-specific primers were used for first-strand cDNA, which covered alpha and beta chains. TCR amplification involved around 22 PCR cycles with a constant-region primer and V-primer adapter. TCRdb reprocessed the reads with MiXCR, giving one entry per CDR3 protein. The sample records about 44,000 distinct CDR3 sequences, 25% to 30% being singletons. This clonotype has a count of ten or more.

V gene TRBV3-1 combines with J gene TRBJ1-1, with D perhaps TRBD1 (5 bases). The TCR was taken from a male donor with prostate cancer. The material was PBMCs, obtained after low-dose radiotherapy plus immunotherapy. This CDR3 is CASSPRRENTEAFF. In nucleotides, the CDR3 is TGTGCCAGCAGCCCTCGCAGGGAAAACACTGAAGCTTTCTTT.